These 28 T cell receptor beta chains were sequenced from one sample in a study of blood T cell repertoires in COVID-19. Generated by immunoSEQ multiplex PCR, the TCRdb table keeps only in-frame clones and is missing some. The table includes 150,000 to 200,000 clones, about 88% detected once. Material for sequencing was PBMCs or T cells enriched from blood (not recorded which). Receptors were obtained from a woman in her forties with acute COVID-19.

This CDR3 is CARTGTSNYGYTF. The CDR3 nucleotides read TGTGCCAGGACAGGGACTTCTAACTATGGCTACACCTTC. The V call is TRBV6-9, the J call TRBJ1-2; TRBD1 matches at 7 bases. The germline gives CDR1 MNHGY, CDR2 SVAAGI. The V and J ends lost 9 bases and 0 bases, in that order; junction bases with no gene match: 4. There are 13 residues in the CDR3.

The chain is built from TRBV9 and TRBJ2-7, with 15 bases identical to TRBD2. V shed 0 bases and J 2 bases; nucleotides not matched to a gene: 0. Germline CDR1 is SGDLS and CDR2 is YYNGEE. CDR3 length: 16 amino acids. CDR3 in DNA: TGTGCCAGCAGCGTAGGGACTAGCGGGGGGGCCTACGAGCAGTACTTC. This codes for CASSVGTSGGAYEQYF.

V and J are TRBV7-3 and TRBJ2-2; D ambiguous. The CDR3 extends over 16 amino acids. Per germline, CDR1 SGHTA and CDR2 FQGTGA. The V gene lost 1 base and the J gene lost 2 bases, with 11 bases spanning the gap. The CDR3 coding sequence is TGTGCCAGCAGCTTAAGTGCACTAACTAACACCGGGGAGCTGTTTTTT. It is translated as CASSLSALTNTGELFF.

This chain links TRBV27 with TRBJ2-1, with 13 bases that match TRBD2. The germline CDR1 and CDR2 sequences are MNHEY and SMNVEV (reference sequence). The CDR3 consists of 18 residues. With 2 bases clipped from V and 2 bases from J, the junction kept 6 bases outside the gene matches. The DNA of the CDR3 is TGTGCCAGCAGTTTACTCCGGACTAGCGGGAGTGCCTACAATGAGCAGTTCTTC. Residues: CASSLLRTSGSAYNEQFF.

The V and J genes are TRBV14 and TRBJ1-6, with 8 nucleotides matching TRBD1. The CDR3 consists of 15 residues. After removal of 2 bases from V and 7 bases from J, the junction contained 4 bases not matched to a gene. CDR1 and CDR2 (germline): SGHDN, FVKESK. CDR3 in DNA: TGTGCCAGCAGCCAACAGGGGGCTGAGAATTCACCCCTCCACTTT. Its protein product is CASSQQGAENSPLHF.

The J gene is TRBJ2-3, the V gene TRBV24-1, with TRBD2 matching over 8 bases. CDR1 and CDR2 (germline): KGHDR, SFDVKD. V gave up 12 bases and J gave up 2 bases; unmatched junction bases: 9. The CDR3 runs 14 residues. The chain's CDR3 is CAPPWREDTDTQYF. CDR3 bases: TGTGCCCCACCATGGCGGGAGGACACAGATACGCAGTATTTT.

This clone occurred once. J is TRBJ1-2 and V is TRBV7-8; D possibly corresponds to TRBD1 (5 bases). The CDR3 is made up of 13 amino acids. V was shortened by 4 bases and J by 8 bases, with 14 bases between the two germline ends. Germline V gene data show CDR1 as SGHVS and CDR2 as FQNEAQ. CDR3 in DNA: TGTGCCAGCAGCTACCGGGGGAGGGAAGGCTACACCTTC. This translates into CASSYRGREGYTF.

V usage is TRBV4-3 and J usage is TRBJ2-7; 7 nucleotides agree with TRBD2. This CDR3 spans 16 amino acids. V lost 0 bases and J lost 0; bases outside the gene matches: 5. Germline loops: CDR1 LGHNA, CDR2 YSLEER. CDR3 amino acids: CASSQDTGEGSYEQYF. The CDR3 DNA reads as TGCGCCAGCAGCCAAGATACGGGGGAGGGCTCCTACGAGCAGTACTTC.

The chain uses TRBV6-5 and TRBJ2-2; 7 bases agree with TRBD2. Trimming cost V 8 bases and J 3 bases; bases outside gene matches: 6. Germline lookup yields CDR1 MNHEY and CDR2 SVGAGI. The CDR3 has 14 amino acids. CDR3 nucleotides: TGTGCCAGCCAGAGGGAGGGCCACACCGGGGAGCTGTTTTTT. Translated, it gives CASQREGHTGELFF.

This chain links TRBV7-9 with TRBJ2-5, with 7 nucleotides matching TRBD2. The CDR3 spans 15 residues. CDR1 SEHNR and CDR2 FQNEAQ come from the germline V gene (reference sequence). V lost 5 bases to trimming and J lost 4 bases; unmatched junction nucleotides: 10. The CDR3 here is CASSLRGSGSETQYF. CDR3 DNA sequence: TGTGCCAGCAGCCTACGGGGTAGCGGGTCAGAGACCCAGTACTTC. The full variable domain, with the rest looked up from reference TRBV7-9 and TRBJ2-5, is DTGVSQNPRHKITKRGQNVTFRCDPISEHNRLYWYRQTLGQGPEFLTYFQNEAQLEKSRLLSDRFSAERPKGSFSTLEIQRTEQGDSAMYLCASSLRGSGSETQYFGPGTRLLVL.

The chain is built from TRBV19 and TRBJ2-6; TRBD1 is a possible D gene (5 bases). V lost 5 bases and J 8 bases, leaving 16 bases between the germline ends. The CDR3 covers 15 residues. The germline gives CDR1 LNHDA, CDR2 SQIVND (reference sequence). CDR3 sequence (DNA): TGTGCCAGTAGTGTGGGGCACGGCGCTCCCAACGTCCTGACTTTC. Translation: CASSVGHGAPNVLTF. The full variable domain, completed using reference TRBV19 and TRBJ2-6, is DGGITQSPKYLFRKEGQNVTLSCEQNLNHDAMYWYRQDPGQGLRLIYYSQIVNDFQKGDIAEGYSVSREKKESFPLTVTSAQKNPTAFYLCASSVGHGAPNVLTFGAGSRLTVL.

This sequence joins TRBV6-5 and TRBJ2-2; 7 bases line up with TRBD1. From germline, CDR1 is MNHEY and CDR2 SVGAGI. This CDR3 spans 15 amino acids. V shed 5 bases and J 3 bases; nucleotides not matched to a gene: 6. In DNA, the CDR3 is TGTGCCAGCAGTCAGGACAGGAGACACACCGGGGAGCTGTTTTTT. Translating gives CASSQDRRHTGELFF.

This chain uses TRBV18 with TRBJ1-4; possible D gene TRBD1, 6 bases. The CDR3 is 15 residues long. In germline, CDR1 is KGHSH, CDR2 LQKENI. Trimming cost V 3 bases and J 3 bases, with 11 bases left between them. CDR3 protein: CASSPTGSPNEKLFF. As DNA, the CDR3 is TGTGCCAGCTCACCTACAGGGAGTCCTAATGAAAAACTGTTTTTT.

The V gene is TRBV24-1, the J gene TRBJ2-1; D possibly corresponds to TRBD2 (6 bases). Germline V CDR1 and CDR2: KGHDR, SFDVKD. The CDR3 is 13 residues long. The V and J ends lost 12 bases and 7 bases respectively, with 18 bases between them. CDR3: CASARLVQNEQFF. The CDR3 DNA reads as TGTGCCTCCGCTCGACTAGTTCAAAATGAGCAGTTCTTC.

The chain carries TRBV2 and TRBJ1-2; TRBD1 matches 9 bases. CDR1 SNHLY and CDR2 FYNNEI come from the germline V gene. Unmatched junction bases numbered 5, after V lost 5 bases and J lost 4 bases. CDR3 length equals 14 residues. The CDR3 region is CASSPGTGIYGYTF. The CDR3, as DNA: TGTGCCAGCAGTCCTGGGACAGGGATCTATGGCTACACCTTC.

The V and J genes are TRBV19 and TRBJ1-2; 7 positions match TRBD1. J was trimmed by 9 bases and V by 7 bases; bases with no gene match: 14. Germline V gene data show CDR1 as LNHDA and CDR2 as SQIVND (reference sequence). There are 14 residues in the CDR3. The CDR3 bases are TGTGCCAGTACCGGACCCCGACAGGGACGGAGCTACACCTTC. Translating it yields CASTGPRQGRSYTF.

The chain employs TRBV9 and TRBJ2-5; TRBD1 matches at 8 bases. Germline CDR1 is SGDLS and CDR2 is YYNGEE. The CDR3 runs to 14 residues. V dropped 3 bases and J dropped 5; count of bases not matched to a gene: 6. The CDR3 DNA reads TGTGCCAGCAGCGCCGACCGGGACAGGGAGACCCAGTACTTC. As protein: CASSADRDRETQYF.

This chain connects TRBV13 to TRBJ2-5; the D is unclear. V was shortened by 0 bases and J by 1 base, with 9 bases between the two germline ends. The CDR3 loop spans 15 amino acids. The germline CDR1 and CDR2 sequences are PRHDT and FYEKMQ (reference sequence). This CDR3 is CASSLGGYSQETQYF. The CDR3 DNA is TGTGCCAGCAGCTTAGGCGGTTACAGCCAAGAGACCCAGTACTTC.

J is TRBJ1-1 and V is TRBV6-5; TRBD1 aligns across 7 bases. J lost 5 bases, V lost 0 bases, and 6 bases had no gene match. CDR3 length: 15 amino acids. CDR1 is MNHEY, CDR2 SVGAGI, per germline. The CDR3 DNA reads TGTGCCAGCAGTTACTCGAACAGGGGCACGACTGAAGCTTTCTTT. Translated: CASSYSNRGTTEAFF.

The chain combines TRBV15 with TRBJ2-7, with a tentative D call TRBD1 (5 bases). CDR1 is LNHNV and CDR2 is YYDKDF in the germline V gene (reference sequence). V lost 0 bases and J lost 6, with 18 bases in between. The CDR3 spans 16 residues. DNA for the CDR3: TGTGCCACCAGCAGAGATCCAACAGGTTATCGCCTCGAGCAGTACTTC. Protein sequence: CATSRDPTGYRLEQYF.

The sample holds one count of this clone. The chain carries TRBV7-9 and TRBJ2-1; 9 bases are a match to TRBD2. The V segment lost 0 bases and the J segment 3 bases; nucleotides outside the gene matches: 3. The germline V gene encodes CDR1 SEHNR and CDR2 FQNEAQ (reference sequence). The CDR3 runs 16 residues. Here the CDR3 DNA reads TGTGCCAGCAGCTTAGCGCAGACTAGCGGCTACAATGAGCAGTTCTTC. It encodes CASSLAQTSGYNEQFF. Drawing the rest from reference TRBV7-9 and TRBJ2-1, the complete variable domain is DTGVSQNPRHKITKRGQNVTFRCDPISEHNRLYWYRQTLGQGPEFLTYFQNEAQLEKSRLLSDRFSAERPKGSFSTLEIQRTEQGDSAMYLCASSLAQTSGYNEQFFGPGTRLTVL.

CDR3 sequence reads: CASSLAGGYTDTQYF. CDR3 bases: TGTGCCAGCAGCTTGGCGGGAGGGTACACAGATACGCAGTATTTT. The V call is TRBV5-4, the J call TRBJ2-3; 8 nucleotides agree with TRBD2. The CDR3 loop spans 15 amino acids. V lost 0 bases, J lost 2 bases, and 2 bases stayed unmatched. CDR1 is SGHNT and CDR2 is YYREEE in the germline V gene (reference sequence).

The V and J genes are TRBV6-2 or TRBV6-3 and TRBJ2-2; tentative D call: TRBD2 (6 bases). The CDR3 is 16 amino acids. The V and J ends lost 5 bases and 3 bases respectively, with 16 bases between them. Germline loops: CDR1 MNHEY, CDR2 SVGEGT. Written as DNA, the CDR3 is TGTGCCAGCAGTAAGACTAGGTTCGGTGACACCGGGGAGCTGTTTTTT. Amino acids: CASSKTRFGDTGELFF.

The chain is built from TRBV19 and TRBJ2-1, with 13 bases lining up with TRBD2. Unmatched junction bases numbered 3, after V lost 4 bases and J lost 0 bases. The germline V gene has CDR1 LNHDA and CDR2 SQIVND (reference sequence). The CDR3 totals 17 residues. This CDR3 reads CASSTGLAGSSYNEQFF. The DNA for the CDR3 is TGTGCCAGTAGTACGGGACTAGCGGGGAGCTCCTACAATGAGCAGTTCTTC.

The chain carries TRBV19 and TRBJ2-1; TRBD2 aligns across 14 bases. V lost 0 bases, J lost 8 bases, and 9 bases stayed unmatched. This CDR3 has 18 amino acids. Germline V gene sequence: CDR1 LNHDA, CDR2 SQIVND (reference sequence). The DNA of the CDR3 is TGTGCCAGTAGTATAGATCGACTAGCGGGAGGGCCCTCGGATGAGCAGTTCTTC. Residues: CASSIDRLAGGPSDEQFF.

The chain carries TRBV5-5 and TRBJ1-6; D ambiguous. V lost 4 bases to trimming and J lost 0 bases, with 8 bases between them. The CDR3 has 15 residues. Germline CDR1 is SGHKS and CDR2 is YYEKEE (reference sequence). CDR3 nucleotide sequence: TGTGCCAGCAGCCCGGAGAACTCCTATAATTCACCCCTCCACTTT. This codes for CASSPENSYNSPLHF.

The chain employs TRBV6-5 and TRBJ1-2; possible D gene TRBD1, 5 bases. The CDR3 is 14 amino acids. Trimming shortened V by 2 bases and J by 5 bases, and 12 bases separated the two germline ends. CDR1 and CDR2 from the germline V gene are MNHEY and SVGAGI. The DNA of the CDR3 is TGTGCCAGCAGTTACAGGGGATCCCCATATGGCTACACCTTC. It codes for CASSYRGSPYGYTF.

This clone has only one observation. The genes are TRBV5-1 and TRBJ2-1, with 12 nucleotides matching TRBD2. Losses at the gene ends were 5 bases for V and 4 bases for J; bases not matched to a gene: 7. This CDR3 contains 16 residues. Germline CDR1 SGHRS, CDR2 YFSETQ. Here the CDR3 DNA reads TGCGCCAGCAGGCCTAGCGGGAGGGCCCAGTACAATGAGCAGTTCTTC. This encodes CASRPSGRAQYNEQFF.